Described below is a single T cell receptor (beta chain) sequence and its context. This specimen comes from a study of blood T cell repertoires in COVID-19. The overall study: Whether acute or convalescent, the COVID-19 samples came from the United States, Italy and Spain.

In the source study's methods: Estimation of nucleated cell counts relied on the amplification of reference gene primers. Generated by immunoSEQ multiplex PCR, the TCRdb table keeps only in-frame clones and is missing some. The D gene and trimming were derived from the DNA, and the V and J assignments and clone size from that table. In the table there are around 86,000 clones, around 85% of which are singletons. V was pared by 4 bases and J by 10 bases, with 7 bases of the junction left unmatched. Germline V gene lookup returns CDR1 GTSNPN and CDR2 SVGIG (reference sequence). The CDR3 extends over 12 amino acids.

The TCR was taken from a human donor in a cohort sampled during active COVID-19. Specimen: peripheral blood. The rearrangement links TRBV30 to TRBJ2-7, with 10 nucleotides matching TRBD1. The CDR3 here is CAWTGTGVNQYF. DNA for the CDR3: TGTGCCTGGACCGGGACAGGGGTTAATCAGTACTTC.